The source of this T cell receptor beta chain is a study of shared clonotypes between healthy human individuals. The table came from immunoSEQ multiplex PCR; TCRdb's copy has only in-frame clones and leaves some out. The sample has about 820,000 clones; around 92% are singletons. Only CD45RO-negative cells positively selected for CCR7 counted as naive CD8 cells, so terminally differentiated effector memory CD45RA+ cells were excluded. The CDR3 runs 15 residues. With 5 bases removed from V and 1 base from J, the gap between germline ends came to 12 bases. The germline V gene has CDR1 SEHNR and CDR2 FQNEAQ (reference sequence). Study outcomes and limitations: Clonotype sharing levels among donors were expected to vary with sequencing depth.

Of note for this clone: Its antigen is unknown.

Sequencing used naive CD8+ T cells sorted from blood. The chain couples TRBV7-9 to TRBJ2-1; D remains ambiguous. This receptor was obtained from a young man in good health. CDR3 residues: CASSLTGFSYNEQFF. CDR3 DNA sequence: TGTGCCAGCAGCCTTACGGGTTTTTCCTACAATGAGCAGTTCTTC.